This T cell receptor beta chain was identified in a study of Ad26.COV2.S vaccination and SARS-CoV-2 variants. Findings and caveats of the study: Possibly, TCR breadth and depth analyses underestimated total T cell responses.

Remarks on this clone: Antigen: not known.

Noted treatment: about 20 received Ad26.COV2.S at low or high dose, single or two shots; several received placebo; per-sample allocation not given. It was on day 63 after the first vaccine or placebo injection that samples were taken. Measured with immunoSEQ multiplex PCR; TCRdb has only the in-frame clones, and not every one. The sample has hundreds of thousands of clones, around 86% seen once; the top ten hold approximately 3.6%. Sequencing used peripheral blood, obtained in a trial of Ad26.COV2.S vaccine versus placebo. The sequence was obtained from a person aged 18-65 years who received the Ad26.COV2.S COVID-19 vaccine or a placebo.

The CDR3 loop is CSARGADEQFF. The CDR3 nucleotides are TGCAGTGCCAGGGGGGCCGATGAGCAGTTCTTC. The V and J genes are TRBV20-1 and TRBJ2-1; D may be TRBD1 (7 bases). Germline V lookup: CDR1 DFQATT, CDR2 SNEGSKA (reference sequence). The CDR3 runs 11 residues. Trimming shortened V by 6 bases and J by 8 bases, and 11 bases separated the two germline ends.